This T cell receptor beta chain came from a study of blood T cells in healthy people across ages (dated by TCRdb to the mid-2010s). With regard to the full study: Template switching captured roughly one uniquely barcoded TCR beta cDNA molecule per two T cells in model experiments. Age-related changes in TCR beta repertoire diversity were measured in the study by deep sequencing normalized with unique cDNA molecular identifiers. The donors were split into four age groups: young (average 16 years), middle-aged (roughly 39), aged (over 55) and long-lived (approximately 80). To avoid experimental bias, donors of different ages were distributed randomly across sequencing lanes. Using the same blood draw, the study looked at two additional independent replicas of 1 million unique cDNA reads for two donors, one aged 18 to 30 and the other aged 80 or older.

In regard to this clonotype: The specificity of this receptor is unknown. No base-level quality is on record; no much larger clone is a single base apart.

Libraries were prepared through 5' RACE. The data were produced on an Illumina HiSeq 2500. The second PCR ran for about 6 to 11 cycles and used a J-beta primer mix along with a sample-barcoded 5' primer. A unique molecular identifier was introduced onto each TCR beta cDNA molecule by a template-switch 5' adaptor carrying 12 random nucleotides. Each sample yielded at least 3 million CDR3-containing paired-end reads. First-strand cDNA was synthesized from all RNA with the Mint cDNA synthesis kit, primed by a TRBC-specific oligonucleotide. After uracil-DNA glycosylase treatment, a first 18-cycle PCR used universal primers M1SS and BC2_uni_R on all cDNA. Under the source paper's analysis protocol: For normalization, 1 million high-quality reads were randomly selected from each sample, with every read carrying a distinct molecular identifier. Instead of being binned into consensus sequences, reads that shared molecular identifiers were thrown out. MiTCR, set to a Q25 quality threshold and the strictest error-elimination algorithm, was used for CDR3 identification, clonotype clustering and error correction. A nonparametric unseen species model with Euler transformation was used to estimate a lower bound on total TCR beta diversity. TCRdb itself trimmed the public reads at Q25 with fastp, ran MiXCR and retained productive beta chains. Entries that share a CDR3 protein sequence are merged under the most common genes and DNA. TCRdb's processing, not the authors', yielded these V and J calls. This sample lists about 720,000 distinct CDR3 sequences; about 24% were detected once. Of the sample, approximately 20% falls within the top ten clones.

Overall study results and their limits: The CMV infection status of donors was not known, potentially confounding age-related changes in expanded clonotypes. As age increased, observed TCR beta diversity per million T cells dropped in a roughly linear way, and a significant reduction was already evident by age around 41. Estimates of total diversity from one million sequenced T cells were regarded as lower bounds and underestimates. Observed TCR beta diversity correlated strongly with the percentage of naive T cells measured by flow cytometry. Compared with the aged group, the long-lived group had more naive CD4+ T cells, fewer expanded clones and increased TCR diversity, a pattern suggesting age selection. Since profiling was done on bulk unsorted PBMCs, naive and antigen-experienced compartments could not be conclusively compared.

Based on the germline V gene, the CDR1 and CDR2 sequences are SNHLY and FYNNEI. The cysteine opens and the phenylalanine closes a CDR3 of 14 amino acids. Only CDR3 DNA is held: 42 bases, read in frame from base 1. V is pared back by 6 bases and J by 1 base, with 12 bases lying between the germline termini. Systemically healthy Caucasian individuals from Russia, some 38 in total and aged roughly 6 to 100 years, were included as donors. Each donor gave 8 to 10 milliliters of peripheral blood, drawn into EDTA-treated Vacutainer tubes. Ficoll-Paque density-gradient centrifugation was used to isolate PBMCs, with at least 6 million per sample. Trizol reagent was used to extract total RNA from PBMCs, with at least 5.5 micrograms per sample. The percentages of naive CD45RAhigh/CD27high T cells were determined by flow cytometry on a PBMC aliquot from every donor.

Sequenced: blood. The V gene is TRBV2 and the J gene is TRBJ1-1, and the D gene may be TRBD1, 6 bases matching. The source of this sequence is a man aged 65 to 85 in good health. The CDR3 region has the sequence CASSDGTWNTEAFF. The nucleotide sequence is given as TGTGCCAGCAGCGACGGGACATGGAACACTGAAGCTTTCTTT. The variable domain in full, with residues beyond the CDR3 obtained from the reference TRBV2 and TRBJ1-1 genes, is EPEVTQTPSHQVTQMGQEVILRCVPISNHLYFYWYRQILGQKVEFLVSFYNNEISEKSEIFDDQFSVERPDGSNFTLKIRSTKLEDSAMYFCASSDGTWNTEAFFGQGTRLTVV.